A single sample gave rise to the 15 T cell receptor beta chains below, sequenced in a study of beta chain features in type 1 diabetes. Expressed TCRB transcripts were sequenced because the entire RNA isolate underwent reverse transcription. The assay was immunoSEQ multiplex PCR, and TCRdb's table has in-frame clones only and misses some. The sample lists 300,000 to 400,000 clones; approximately 9.7% were seen once. Study-wide points: Moderately but significantly shorter TCRB CDR3s were found in Type 1 diabetes patients in all four CD4+ subsets.

Their target antigens are unknown. The specimen sequenced was central memory CD4+ T cells from blood. These receptor sequences come from a man in his thirties or forties with type 1 diabetes.

This chain joins TRBV14 and TRBJ2-2; no definite D call. Germline values: CDR1 SGHDN, CDR2 FVKESK. V lost 1 base and J 3 bases, leaving 6 bases between the germline ends. This CDR3 is built from 14 residues. The CDR3 loop is CASSQARDTGELFF. Here the CDR3 DNA reads TGTGCCAGCAGCCAAGCGCGAGACACCGGGGAGCTGTTTTTT.

The sample holds a few counts of this clone. The chain joins TRBV6-5 to TRBJ1-2, with D perhaps TRBD1 (5 bases). This CDR3 is 15 amino acids long. Per the germline V gene, CDR1 is MNHEY and CDR2 is SVGAGI. V gave up 0 bases and J gave up 3 bases, with 11 bases separating them. For the CDR3, the DNA is TGTGCCAGCAGTTACTCTACACAGGCTTACTATGGCTACACCTTC. As protein: CASSYSTQAYYGYTF.

The chain couples TRBV5-4 to TRBJ2-1, with 7 bases aligning to TRBD1. The CDR3 extends over 16 amino acids. V shed 4 bases and J 1 base; nucleotides not matched to a gene: 8. From germline, CDR1 is SGHNT and CDR2 YYREEE (reference sequence). The CDR3 coding sequence is TGTGCCAGCAGCCAGGGACAGTCGAGATCCTACAATGAGCAGTTCTTC. Translating it yields CASSQGQSRSYNEQFF.

The chain carries TRBV7-2 and TRBJ2-7; TRBD1 agrees at 10 bases. The junction had 3 bases not matched to a gene; V was cut back by 3 bases and J by 7 bases. The CDR3 runs to 13 residues. CDR1 is SGHTA and CDR2 is FQGNSA in the germline V gene. CDR3 residues: CASSFDRGHEQYF. Here the CDR3 DNA reads TGTGCCAGCAGCTTTGACAGGGGGCATGAGCAGTACTTC.

This clone was observed a few times. V usage is TRBV5-8 and J usage is TRBJ2-6; TRBD1 matches at 8 bases. The CDR3 loop spans 19 amino acids. Germline-derived CDR1 and CDR2 are SGHTS and YDEGEE. After removal of 3 bases from V and 0 bases from J, the junction contained 11 bases not matched to a gene. CDR3 nucleotides: TGTGCCAGCAGCTCACGGACAGGGATATTGATCTCTGGGGCCAACGTCCTGACTTTC. This translates into CASSSRTGILISGANVLTF.

This clone has a handful of counts. V usage is TRBV7-9 and J usage is TRBJ1-2; 10 nucleotides match TRBD1. Unmatched junction bases numbered 5, after V lost 5 bases and J lost 2 bases. Germline CDR1 reads SEHNR; CDR2 reads FQNEAQ (reference sequence). The length of the CDR3 is 15 residues. CDR3 DNA sequence: TGTGCCAGCAGCCCCGGACAGGGGGAGAACTATGGCTACACCTTC. It codes for CASSPGQGENYGYTF. The variable domain in full, with the rest retrieved from reference TRBV7-9 and TRBJ1-2, is DTGVSQNPRHKITKRGQNVTFRCDPISEHNRLYWYRQTLGQGPEFLTYFQNEAQLEKSRLLSDRFSAERPKGSFSTLEIQRTEQGDSAMYLCASSPGQGENYGYTFGSGTRLTVV.

The CDR3 reads CAGQTAIEAFF. The CDR3 DNA reads as TGTGCCGGCCAGACCGCCATTGAAGCTTTCTTT. The V and J genes are TRBV2 and TRBJ1-1; unclear D gene. Trimming stripped 11 bases from V and 7 bases from J, with 14 bases between. Per germline, CDR1 SNHLY and CDR2 FYNNEI. The CDR3 spans 11 residues.

The chain uses TRBV7-9 and TRBJ2-5; the D gene is possibly TRBD2 (5 bases). This CDR3 spans 14 amino acids. Per germline, CDR1 SEHNR and CDR2 FQNEAQ (reference sequence). With 0 bases removed from V and 4 bases from J, the gap between germline ends came to 9 bases. The CDR3: CASSLADGVETQYF. The CDR3 DNA is TGTGCCAGCAGCTTAGCGGACGGGGTAGAGACCCAGTACTTC.

V is TRBV29-1 and J is TRBJ2-4; TRBD1 is a possible D gene (6 bases). Trimming took off 8 bases at V and 3 bases at J, with 20 bases between the two ends. This CDR3 has 15 amino acids. CDR1 is SQVTM, CDR2 ANQGSEA, per germline. DNA for the CDR3: TGCAGCTCGGACAGTGGTCCCGGTGGCAAAAACATTCAGTACTTC. Encoded protein: CSSDSGPGGKNIQYF.

This clone was counted a few times. The chain combines TRBV6-5 with TRBJ1-2, with D unresolved. This CDR3 spans 14 amino acids. The germline V and J ends were trimmed by 5 bases and 5 bases, with 15 bases remaining between them. CDR1 and CDR2 (germline): MNHEY, SVGAGI. CDR3 residues: CASSTRREGYGYTF. DNA of the CDR3: TGTGCCAGCAGTACCCGACGGGAGGGTTATGGCTACACCTTC.

The genes are TRBV7-2 and TRBJ2-1; no clear D gene. The CDR3 extends over 15 amino acids. Trimming took 3 bases from V and 0 from J, leaving 9 bases between them. Looked up from germline, CDR1 is SGHTA and CDR2 is FQGNSA. As DNA, the CDR3 is TGTGCCAGCAGCTTTCCGAAGCGCTCCTACAATGAGCAGTTCTTC. The encoded protein is CASSFPKRSYNEQFF.

This clone has just a few counts. The chain carries TRBV19 and TRBJ1-1, with D unresolved. This CDR3 comprises 13 residues. Trimming took 6 bases from V and 1 from J, leaving 9 bases between them. The germline CDR1 and CDR2 sequences are LNHDA and SQIVND (reference sequence). The CDR3 protein is CASSRVPNTEAFF. In DNA form, the CDR3 reads TGTGCCAGTAGCCGGGTCCCGAACACTGAAGCTTTCTTT.

This clone was observed a few times. This chain joins TRBV30 and TRBJ1-5; possibly TRBD1 for D (6 bases). The CDR3 runs to 14 residues. The V end was cut by 0 bases, the J end by 7 bases, with 13 bases between. CDR1 and CDR2 (germline): GTSNPN, SVGIG (reference sequence). CDR3 loop: CAWSVGRGGQPQHF. DNA for the CDR3: TGTGCCTGGAGTGTAGGCAGGGGCGGGCAGCCCCAGCATTTT.

In this sample, this clone turned up a few times. The rearrangement uses TRBV29-1 and TRBJ2-7; 7 positions match TRBD1. The CDR3 extends over 13 amino acids. Germline V gene lookup returns CDR1 SQVTM and CDR2 ANQGSEA. After removal of 6 bases from V and 0 bases from J, the junction contained 5 bases not matched to a gene. CDR3 sequence (DNA): TGCAGCGTCGAGAGACAGGGCTCCTACGAGCAGTACTTC. This sequence encodes CSVERQGSYEQYF.

This clone was picked up a small number of times. This chain links TRBV6-5 with TRBJ2-5; TRBD2 agrees at 8 bases. The CDR3 is 16 residues long. In germline, CDR1 is MNHEY, CDR2 SVGAGI. V lost 2 bases, J lost 2 bases, and 7 bases stayed unmatched. In DNA, the CDR3 is TGTGCCAGCAGTTACACCAAGACTAGCGTTCAAGAGACCCAGTACTTC. Translation gives CASSYTKTSVQETQYF.